This T cell receptor (beta chain) was profiled in a study of T cells after yellow fever vaccination. In the study overall: Fractions of low cell number were prepared using SMART-Seq v4 Ultra Low Input.

The study, taken as a whole, reports: Boosting was followed by the reappearance of most primary-vaccination clones (about 97% CD4, 85% to 90% CD8).

This clonotype was counted many times. Its antigen is currently unknown. For TCR, cDNA came from 5'RACE template switching, which added a universal primer site and UMIs. TCRdb processed the 5' RACE reads anew with MiXCR; each CDR3 protein has one entry. The table shows over 110,000 distinct CDR3 sequences, with roughly 8% occurring only once. The CDR3 totals 14 residues. Germline loops: CDR1 SGHNT, CDR2 YYREEE (reference sequence). V was cut by 0 bases and J by 0 bases, with 7 bases left in between. Sequenced here: CD4+ T cells sorted from PBMCs, sampled 5 days after the yellow fever booster vaccination. The clonotype comes from a young man who received the YFV17D yellow fever vaccine. The chain couples TRBV5-4 to TRBJ2-7; D possibly corresponds to TRBD2 (6 bases). The CDR3 loop reads CASSLAGDSYEQYF. CDR3 bases: TGTGCCAGCAGCTTGGCGGGGGACTCCTACGAGCAGTACTTC.